The 7 T cell receptor beta chains below come from one sample, sequenced in a study of cytomegalovirus exposure and HLA in healthy donors. The PCR ran on 60 Vbeta and 13 Jbeta primers. The repertoire was sequenced with immunoSEQ multiplex PCR; TCRdb's copy has only in-frame clones and lacks some. The sample includes over 200,000 clones, 85% of them seen just once. The sample consisted of PBMCs. The receptors come from a human donor in good health.

The V call is TRBV10-3, the J call TRBJ2-1, with 8 bases lining up with TRBD2. The length of the CDR3 is 16 residues. From germline, CDR1 is ENHRY and CDR2 SYGVKD. Trimming cost V 3 bases and J 6 bases; bases outside gene matches: 10. The chain's CDR3 is CAISDIAGKSANEQFF. CDR3 in DNA: TGTGCCATCAGTGATATAGCGGGAAAGTCGGCCAATGAGCAGTTCTTC.

V and J are TRBV9 and TRBJ1-2; 7 bases map to TRBD1. This CDR3 contains 16 residues. CDR1 and CDR2 from the germline V gene are SGDLS and YYNGEE. The junction had 7 bases not matched to a gene; V was cut back by 2 bases and J by 0 bases. CDR3: CASSVSPGTANYGYTF. The CDR3 nucleotides read TGTGCCAGCAGCGTTTCCCCTGGGACAGCTAACTATGGCTACACCTTC.

Regarding this clone: At one boundary the junction diverges from the germline segment, which might be a read error. The same CDR3 is also encoded by other DNA sequences in this sample. This chain's CDR3 is CASSLLATGTYEQYF. Written as DNA, the CDR3 is TGTGCCAGTAGCTTACTAGCGACAGGGACCTACGAGCAGTACTTC. The chain couples TRBV7-3 to TRBJ2-7, with D perhaps matching TRBD1 or TRBD2 (7 bases each). Germline loops: CDR1 SGHTA, CDR2 FQGTGA. The CDR3 has 15 amino acids.

V is TRBV7-9 and J is TRBJ2-7; D may be TRBD2 (5 bases). CDR3 size: 15 residues. V was trimmed by 0 bases and J by 0 bases, leaving 9 bases between them. Germline assignment: CDR1 SEHNR and CDR2 FQNEAQ (reference sequence). CDR3 loop: CASSLAGAGSYEQYF. In nucleotides, the CDR3 is TGTGCCAGCAGCTTAGCGGGAGCCGGCTCCTACGAGCAGTACTTC.

CDR3 residues: CASSAGQLRHEKLFF. CDR3 in DNA: TGTGCCAGCAGTGCCGGACAGCTAAGGCATGAAAAACTGTTTTTT. The chain is built from TRBV27 and TRBJ1-4, with a weak D call TRBD1 (6 bases). Germline V lookup: CDR1 MNHEY, CDR2 SMNVEV (reference sequence). CDR3 size: 15 residues. Trimming cost V 5 bases and J 6 bases, with 16 bases left between them. The full variable domain, in which reference TRBV27 and TRBJ1-4 provide the parts outside the CDR3, is EAQVTQNPRYLITVTGKKLTVTCSQNMNHEYMSWYRQDPGLGLRQIYYSMNVEVTDKGDVPEGYKVSRKEKRNFPLILESPSPNQTSLYFCASSAGQLRHEKLFFGSGTQLSVL.

The CDR3 DNA reads TGTGCCAGCAGCAAGACCGATAGGAAGGACAGGGGGCGTCAATATGGCTACACCTTC. This encodes CASSKTDRKDRGRQYGYTF. The genes are TRBV21-1 and TRBJ1-2; TRBD1, as called in the table, went unchecked against the DNA. TRBV21-1 is shown as a pseudogene. This CDR3 is built from 19 residues.

This clone was seen only a few times. The chain uses TRBV19 and TRBJ2-2, with 8 bases that match TRBD2. V shed 4 bases, J shed 6 bases, and the junction held 10 bases outside the gene matches. CDR3 length: 16 residues. Germline V gene data show CDR1 as LNHDA and CDR2 as SQIVND (reference sequence). The CDR3 DNA sequence: TGTGCCAGTAGTACGCGGACTAGCTTGGTCTCCGGGGAGCTGTTTTTT. Translated: CASSTRTSLVSGELFF.